This T cell receptor beta chain was identified during a study of T cell clonality in common variable immunodeficiency (dated by TCRdb to 2013 to 2016). Standard criteria, namely reduction of serum IgG, IgA and/or IgM below the normal range together with specific antibody deficiency, were applied for the diagnosis of CVID. There were some 44 subjects in the CVID group (about 29 male and around 15 female), ranging in age from about 9 to 65 years, with a mean age of 40. Both CVID patients and healthy controls were predominantly of Caucasian heritage. At the time of study participation, every CVID subject had been on replacement immunoglobulin therapy for one year or longer. At the time of blood collection, no CVID subject was ill or was being treated with immunomodulatory or immunosuppressive medication. Heparinized peripheral whole blood samples of roughly 5 to 8 ml were obtained from each donor. Genomic DNA from adults with common variable immune deficiency (CVID) and from healthy adult controls was used for sequencing of TCRbeta CDR3 repertoires. Diluted blood was density-centrifuged over Hypaque 1077 or Ficoll-Paque to isolate peripheral blood mononuclear cells. Genomic DNA was obtained from unsorted mononuclear cells using either Qiagen column purification or a centrifugation-based method.

For sequencing, equivalent amounts of genomic DNA were input from CVID and control samples. For every sample, a 60 bp segment covering the rearranged TCRbeta CDR3 region was amplified and then sequenced. The immunoSEQ assay, a bias-corrected multiplex PCR combined with high-throughput sequencing, was used to amplify TCRbeta. The study's processing was this. Every unique nucleotide sequence was considered a clone and was annotated with V, D and J genes, copy number and frequency. Sequences were labeled productive if in frame, and non-productive if out of frame or containing stop codons. Clonality was calculated from Shannon's entropy as previously described. The predicted amino acid sequences of productive clones were used to derive mean CDR3 Kyte-Doolittle hydropathy. Using the R hclust function, scaled V gene usage was clustered hierarchically with Manhattan distance and complete linkage. Sharing of clones by CDR3 amino acid sequence was evaluated by resampling 12 repertoires per group over 100 rounds. The repertoires were screened for 65 to 75 published EBV-specific TCRbeta sequences and roughly 240 published CMV-specific TCRbeta sequences. Analysis left out a couple of CVID samples that produced under 10,000 sequences, so 45 or so CVID repertoires remained. The immuneACCESS repertoire file appears here via TCRdb, limited to in-frame rearrangements. These files lack a portion of the clones; in checked studies, under half of the deficit traces to unresolved V genes, and the cause of the others is not known. That table furnishes V, J and clone size, whereas the DNA furnished D and trimming. The table puts some 22,000 clones in this sample, none counted just once. Around 10% of the sample lies in the top ten.

What the study reported, not specific to this receptor: Although equal DNA input was used, an average of about 81,820 unique sequences per sample was obtained for controls, compared with some 30,000 for CVID samples. The authors noted that sequencing repertoires of T cell subpopulations would be needed to clarify what caused the increased clonality in CVID. TCRbeta clonality was higher in CVID subjects than in healthy controls (t-test p = 0.018), and the increase was most characteristic of about a third of subjects. Correlations of repertoire features with clinical complications were constrained by heterogeneity among patients within the CVID cohort. CVID TCRbeta sequences were reported to have fewer deletions and N-nucleotide insertions and to lack highly modified clones with 13 or more V deletions. CVID subjects shared fewer TCRbeta clones with each other than healthy controls did (p < 0.0001).

This clone came up a few times. There is no known antigen for this receptor. Read coverage stops 3 residues before the CDR3 terminus; the germline J gene supplies the remainder. Taken from the germline V gene (reference sequence), the CDR1 and CDR2 loops are GTSNPN and SVGIG. The V end gives up 5 bases and the J end 6 bases, leaving 15 bases in the junction not matched to a gene. The CDR3 holds 15 amino acids from the cysteine to the phenylalanine. Sequencing covers 36 bases of the CDR3, shown here with the frame starting at base 1. Sequenced sample: peripheral blood mononuclear cells. The sequence joins TRBV30 to TRBJ2-7; 8 middle bases align to TRBD1. This TCR was recovered from a human donor with common variable immunodeficiency. The CDR3 region has the sequence CAWQQGQVPSVEQYF. The sequenced part of the CDR3 DNA is TGTGCCTGGCAACAGGGACAGGTTCCATCCGTCGAG.